This passage covers 23 T cell receptor beta chains from one sample sequenced in a study of blood T cells in healthy people across ages. The use of a sample-barcoded 5' primer and a J-beta primer mix characterized a second PCR of 7 to 11 cycles. TCRdb re-called the 5' RACE reads through MiXCR, storing one row per CDR3 protein. The sample has about 720,000 distinct CDR3 sequences, 25% seen once. The same specimen was also included in a second study, on T cells of mothers and their children.

Input material: blood. The receptors come from a boy younger than 18 in good health.

The CDR3 reads CASSQARVAGDYEQYF. In DNA form, the CDR3 reads TGCGCCAGCAGCCAAGCTAGGGTAGCGGGAGACTACGAGCAGTACTTC. V usage is TRBV4-3 and J usage is TRBJ2-7, with TRBD2 matching over 9 bases. J gave up 3 bases and V 1 base, and 7 bases lay outside the gene matches. CDR1 is LGHNA, CDR2 YSLEER, per germline. This CDR3 contains 16 residues.

Points on this clonotype: One junction end disagrees with the germline gene, perhaps due to a read error. This chain links TRBV5-1 with TRBJ2-7; 7 bases line up with TRBD2. Germline CDR1 is SGHRS and CDR2 is YFSETQ. CDR3 length equals 16 residues. CDR3 loop: CTSSFKRASGREEQYF. In nucleotides, the CDR3 is TGCACCAGCAGCTTCAAACGGGCTAGCGGCCGGGAAGAGCAGTACTTC.

This clonotype was counted between two and nine times. V and J are TRBV4-3 and TRBJ2-5; D unclear. This CDR3 has 15 amino acids. Germline CDR1 LGHNA, CDR2 YSLEER. V was trimmed by 5 bases and J by 0 bases, leaving 13 bases between them. The CDR3 loop is CASSLTYGNQETQYF. In DNA form, the CDR3 reads TGCGCCAGCAGCTTAACCTACGGTAACCAAGAGACCCAGTACTTC.

The genes are TRBV6-1 and TRBJ1-1; D is ambiguous. The CDR3 totals 18 residues. The V gene's germline CDR1 is MNHNS and CDR2 SASEGT. Trimming removed 1 base from V and 3 bases from J, with 21 bases in between. CDR3 in DNA: TGTGCCAGCAGTGAAGGATCGGGTATTTTTGTGGTGTACACTGAAGCTTTCTTT. It encodes CASSEGSGIFVVYTEAFF.

J is TRBJ2-4 and V is TRBV7-2; TRBD1 aligns across 8 bases. CDR3 length equals 18 residues. J gave up 5 bases and V 1 base, and 13 bases lay outside the gene matches. Looked up from germline, CDR1 is SGHTA and CDR2 is FQGNSA. The DNA for the CDR3 is TGTGCCAGCAGCTTAGTGGGTCCGGACAGGGCGGTTCAAAACATTCAGTACTTC. Encoded protein: CASSLVGPDRAVQNIQYF. The full variable domain, rest sourced from reference TRBV7-2 and TRBJ2-4, is GAGVSQSPSNKVTEKGKDVELRCDPISGHTALYWYRQSLGQGLEFLIYFQGNSAPDKSGLPSDRFSAERTGGSVSTLTIQRTQQEDSAVYLCASSLVGPDRAVQNIQYFGAGTRLSVL.

This clonotype was counted a few times. The genes are TRBV4-3 and TRBJ2-7; D might be TRBD1 (5 bases). Germline-derived CDR1 and CDR2 are LGHNA and YSLEER. The V end lost 4 bases, the J end lost 13 bases, and 14 bases lay between the germline ends. The CDR3 has 11 amino acids. The DNA of the CDR3 is TGCGCCAGCAGCCCCCGCCAGGGCAGTTACTTC. It yields the protein CASSPRQGSYF.

The chain couples TRBV4-1 to TRBJ1-1; D gene ambiguous. The germline gives CDR1 MGHRA, CDR2 YSYEKL. The CDR3 spans 14 residues. V lost 5 bases to trimming and J lost 2 bases, with 12 bases between them. CDR3 amino acids: CASSTGGGNTEAFF. The CDR3 DNA is TGCGCCAGCAGCACGGGAGGAGGTAACACTGAAGCTTTCTTT.

This chain joins TRBV7-6 and TRBJ2-5; 10 nucleotides agree with TRBD1. The J call may be faulty, since TRBJ2-7 better matches the DNA end. The germline CDR1 and CDR2 sequences are SGHVS and FNYEAQ. The CDR3 is made up of 14 amino acids. The CDR3 region has the DNA TGTGCCAGCAGCACCCGGACAGGGGGAAGCGAGCAGTACTTC. This encodes CASSTRTGGSEQYF.

The gene calls are TRBV6-5 and TRBJ2-2, with D perhaps TRBD1 or TRBD2 (6 bases each). CDR3 size: 15 residues. V dropped 0 bases and J dropped 5 bases, with 10 bases sitting between them. Germline-derived CDR1 and CDR2 are MNHEY and SVGAGI. CDR3 in DNA: TGTGCCAGCAGTTACTCGCCGGGGGCTACCGGGGAGCTGTTTTTT. Amino acid sequence: CASSYSPGATGELFF.

This clonotype was seen ten or more times. The chain couples TRBV7-9 to TRBJ1-2, with TRBD1 as a possible D gene (6 bases). V gave up 4 bases and J gave up 3 bases, with 9 bases separating them. The CDR3 runs 13 residues. Germline V lookup: CDR1 SEHNR, CDR2 FQNEAQ (reference sequence). CDR3 DNA: TGTGCCAGCAGCTCTTCAGGGGACTATGGCTACACCTTC. Protein: CASSSSGDYGYTF.

J is TRBJ1-4 and V is TRBV9; the D is unclear. The V and J ends lost 0 bases and 8 bases respectively, with 11 bases between them. This CDR3 is built from 14 residues. The V gene's germline CDR1 is SGDLS and CDR2 YYNGEE. This CDR3 is CASSVGTLGEKLFF. The CDR3 region has the DNA TGTGCCAGCAGCGTAGGGACGCTCGGGGAAAAACTGTTTTTT.

The chain has TRBV7-2 and TRBJ2-5, with 12 bases fitting TRBD2. Germline CDR1 SGHTA, CDR2 FQGNSA. The CDR3 contains 16 residues. With 7 bases clipped from V and 5 bases from J, the junction kept 11 bases outside the gene matches. CDR3 amino acids: CASTVLTSGSGETQYF. CDR3 nucleotides: TGTGCCAGCACTGTACTGACTAGCGGGAGCGGCGAGACCCAGTACTTC. The entire variable domain, with the rest obtained from reference TRBV7-2 and TRBJ2-5, is as follows: GAGVSQSPSNKVTEKGKDVELRCDPISGHTALYWYRQSLGQGLEFLIYFQGNSAPDKSGLPSDRFSAERTGGSVSTLTIQRTQQEDSAVYLCASTVLTSGSGETQYFGPGTRLLVL.

This chain joins TRBV7-2 and TRBJ2-5; tentative D call: TRBD2 (7 bases). Near its end, the DNA agrees better with TRBJ2-7, so the J call may be wrong. The CDR3 extends over 18 amino acids. Germline V gene data show CDR1 as SGHTA and CDR2 as FQGNSA. CDR3 bases: TGTGCCAGCAGCTCCCTCGGGGAGGGGGGTCCCCTCTCCTACGAGCAGTACTTC. This gives the protein CASSSLGEGGPLSYEQYF.

The chain combines TRBV15 with TRBJ1-3; maybe TRBD1 (6 bases). The CDR3 contains 16 residues. Germline loops: CDR1 LNHNV, CDR2 YYDKDF (reference sequence). The V end lost 3 bases, the J end lost 5 bases, and 17 bases lay between the germline ends. The CDR3 nucleotides are TGTGCCACCAGCAGGCGGGTCGCAGGGGAGAGAAACACCATATATTTT. Amino acids: CATSRRVAGERNTIYF.

In regard to this clonotype: The CDR3 carries no conserved terminal phenylalanine or tryptophan, so it likely arises from a read error. The chain combines TRBV19 with TRBJ2-5; the D gene is possibly TRBD1 (6 bases). The J call is in doubt because the DNA end fits TRBJ2-7 better. From germline, CDR1 is LNHDA and CDR2 SQIVND (reference sequence). The CDR3 is made up of 14 amino acids. The CDR3 DNA sequence: TGTGCCAGCAAGGGGGTCTTCAGTTCAGACGAGCAGTACCTC. It encodes CASKGVFSSDEQYL.

This clonotype was seen a few times. The chain has TRBV7-9 and TRBJ2-1; 7 nucleotides align to TRBD2. V gave up 7 bases and J gave up 5 bases; unmatched junction bases: 8. The germline CDR1 and CDR2 sequences are SEHNR and FQNEAQ (reference sequence). The CDR3 is 14 residues long. For the CDR3, the DNA is TGTGCCAGCACCGTACCGGGACTAAACAATGAGCAGTTCTTC. It translates to CASTVPGLNNEQFF.

The V gene is TRBV9, the J gene TRBJ1-5; TRBD1 might be the D (5 bases). CDR1 is SGDLS and CDR2 is YYNGEE in the germline V gene. This CDR3 comprises 17 residues. Trimming stripped 0 bases from V and 4 bases from J, with 17 bases between. CDR3 sequence (DNA): TGTGCCAGCAGCGTAGATGACAGTTCGGGATCAAATCAGCCCCAGCATTTT. Amino acids: CASSVDDSSGSNQPQHF.

This clonotype was detected only a few times. The gene calls are TRBV24-1 and TRBJ2-5; a weak D match, TRBD2 (5 bases). Trimming left V 9 bases short and J 0 bases short, with 10 bases between. The CDR3 totals 13 residues. Per germline, CDR1 KGHDR and CDR2 SFDVKD. The CDR3 region has the DNA TGTGCCACCGGACGGGGAGACCAAGAGACCCAGTACTTC. As protein: CATGRGDQETQYF.

This clonotype was observed a few times. The J gene is TRBJ1-1, the V gene TRBV5-1; D remains ambiguous. CDR3 size: 12 residues. The germline V gene encodes CDR1 SGHRS and CDR2 YFSETQ. The V end lost 4 bases, the J end lost 4 bases, and 8 bases lay between the germline ends. DNA of the CDR3: TGCGCCAGCAGCCCGGATTTCACTGAAGCTTTCTTT. This gives the protein CASSPDFTEAFF.

This rearrangement joins TRBV7-8 to TRBJ2-7; possibly TRBD2 for D (5 bases). CDR3 length: 13 amino acids. Germline lookup yields CDR1 SGHVS and CDR2 FQNEAQ. V gave up 3 bases and J gave up 6 bases, with 12 bases separating them. This CDR3 reads CASSFPGSSEQYF. CDR3 coding DNA: TGTGCCAGCAGCTTCCCTGGGAGCTCCGAGCAGTACTTC.

This clonotype was counted between two and nine times. This sequence joins TRBV2 and TRBJ2-3; 8 positions agree with TRBD2. Unmatched junction bases numbered 12, after V lost 6 bases and J lost 4 bases. This CDR3 is built from 16 residues. Per germline, CDR1 SNHLY and CDR2 FYNNEI. The DNA for the CDR3 is TGTGCCAGCAGAGTGGGGGTGGGGGGACTAGCAGATACGCAGTATTTT. It encodes CASRVGVGGLADTQYF.

The chain employs TRBV19 and TRBJ2-5; D remains unclear. The CDR3 runs to 14 residues. Germline V gene sequence: CDR1 LNHDA, CDR2 SQIVND (reference sequence). Trimming shortened V by 2 bases and J by 2 bases, and 9 bases separated the two germline ends. The CDR3 here is CASSISSIQETQYF. CDR3 DNA: TGTGCCAGTAGTATATCCTCTATACAAGAGACCCAGTACTTC.

The V and J genes are TRBV14 and TRBJ2-5; 12 bases align to TRBD2. The germline CDR1 and CDR2 sequences are SGHDN and FVKESK. The CDR3 has 17 residues. V shed 0 bases, J shed 5 bases, and the junction held 7 bases outside the gene matches. In nucleotides, the CDR3 is TGTGCCAGCAGCCAAGAAGCAGGACTAGCGGGAAGGGAGACCCAGTACTTC. Translated, it gives CASSQEAGLAGRETQYF.